The 20 T cell receptor beta chains in this list originate from one sample, sequenced in a study of PD-1 blockade in mismatch repair-deficient tumors. Profiled with immunoSEQ multiplex PCR; TCRdb holds only in-frame clones, not every one. The sample consists of 60,000 to 75,000 clones, about 91% of them appearing once. The material sequenced was peripheral blood, taken 52 weeks after starting pembrolizumab. These receptors were obtained from an adult with mismatch repair-deficient cancer.

The V and J genes are TRBV30 and TRBJ2-7, with D perhaps matching TRBD2 (5 bases). V lost 5 bases and J lost 0, with 11 bases in between. This CDR3 region has 13 residues. Germline V gene lookup returns CDR1 GTSNPN and CDR2 SVGIG (reference sequence). CDR3 sequence (DNA): TGTGCCTGGGGAGGCATGAGCTCCTACGAGCAGTACTTC. It encodes CAWGGMSSYEQYF.

The V call is TRBV10-2, the J call TRBJ2-2; TRBD2 agrees at 7 bases. The V gene's germline CDR1 is WSHSY and CDR2 SAAADI. J was trimmed by 3 bases and V by 3 bases; bases with no gene match: 10. This CDR3 has 17 residues. Written as DNA, the CDR3 is TGCGCCAGCAGTGAAGGGGAGGGGCCGAGGTACACCGGGGAGCTGTTTTTT. Translation: CASSEGEGPRYTGELFF.

The genes are TRBV5-4 and TRBJ1-1; the D is unclear. V shed 4 bases and J shed 2 bases, with 12 bases lying between them. The CDR3 has 14 residues. Germline V gene data show CDR1 as SGHNT and CDR2 as YYREEE (reference sequence). The CDR3 sequence: CASSPGKVNTEAFF. DNA of the CDR3: TGTGCCAGCAGCCCTGGGAAGGTAAACACTGAAGCTTTCTTT.

The CDR3 nucleotides are TGTGCCAGCAGCTTGGTTGCGGACTACGAGCAGTACTTC. Protein: CASSLVADYEQYF. This chain links TRBV11-2 with TRBJ2-7; D gene uncertain. Trimming removed 3 bases at V and 3 bases at J, with 9 bases between. Looked up from germline, CDR1 is SGHAT and CDR2 is FQNNGV. The CDR3 has 13 residues.

This clone turned up a few times. The chain employs TRBV5-8 and TRBJ1-5; TRBD1 matches 11 bases. There are 16 residues in the CDR3. The junction had 10 bases not matched to a gene; V was cut back by 4 bases and J by 7 bases. The germline CDR1 and CDR2 sequences are SGHTS and YDEGEE. The CDR3 nucleotides are TGTGCCAGCAGCGTCGCGGGACAGGGGGTGGGACAGCCCCAGCATTTT. As protein: CASSVAGQGVGQPQHF. The full variable domain, its missing parts supplied by reference TRBV5-8 and TRBJ1-5, is EAGVTQSPTHLIKTRGQQATLRCSPISGHTSVYWYQQALGLGLQFLLWYDEGEERNRGNFPPRFSGRQFPNYSSELNVNALELEDSALYLCASSVAGQGVGQPQHFGDGTRLSIL.

J is TRBJ2-7 and V is TRBV5-4; D tentatively reads TRBD1 or TRBD2 (6 bases each). Germline loops: CDR1 SGHNT, CDR2 YYREEE (reference sequence). The CDR3 runs 17 residues. V was shortened by 0 bases and J by 2 bases, with 18 bases between the two germline ends. CDR3 sequence reads: CASSLVVIVGGTYEQYF. DNA for the CDR3: TGTGCCAGCAGCTTGGTTGTCATAGTCGGGGGCACCTACGAGCAGTACTTC.

This clone was recorded once. One junction end disagrees with the germline gene, perhaps due to a read error. The genes are TRBV4-3 and TRBJ2-3; D is ambiguous. Germline V gene lookup returns CDR1 LGHNA and CDR2 YSLEER. The CDR3 extends over 15 amino acids. For the CDR3, the DNA is TGCACCAGCAGCCAAAAATACCCGAGCACAGATACGCAGTATTTT. Translating gives CTSSQKYPSTDTQYF.

The gene calls are TRBV15 and TRBJ1-2, with a weak D call TRBD1 (5 bases). Trimming stripped 1 base from V and 4 bases from J, with 13 bases between. This CDR3 is 15 amino acids long. Looked up from germline, CDR1 is LNHNV and CDR2 is YYDKDF (reference sequence). The CDR3 region is CATSRALSRGYGYTF. CDR3 coding DNA: TGTGCCACCAGCAGAGCCCTGAGTAGGGGCTATGGCTACACCTTC.

V and J are TRBV19 and TRBJ2-7; 8 nucleotides line up with TRBD2. The junction had 7 bases not matched to a gene; V was cut back by 5 bases and J by 1 base. This CDR3 has 15 amino acids. The germline V gene has CDR1 LNHDA and CDR2 SQIVND (reference sequence). The CDR3 reads CASSWGVAGSYEQYF. As DNA, the CDR3 is TGTGCCAGTAGTTGGGGGGTAGCGGGATCCTACGAGCAGTACTTC.

The V gene is TRBV16, the J gene TRBJ1-2; TRBD1 is a possible D gene (6 bases). The CDR3 consists of 18 residues. CDR1 and CDR2 (germline): KGHSY, FQNENV. Deletions cut 3 bases from V and 1 base from J, with 21 bases between. The chain's CDR3 is CASSQGHWTAINNYGYTF. Written as DNA, the CDR3 is TGTGCCAGCAGCCAGGGCCATTGGACAGCGATTAATAACTATGGCTACACCTTC.

V and J are TRBV2 and TRBJ2-1, with D possibly matching TRBD1 (6 bases). The V and J ends lost 5 bases and 8 bases respectively, with 13 bases between them. Per the germline V gene, CDR1 is SNHLY and CDR2 is FYNNEI. The CDR3 runs 13 residues. CDR3 region: CASSSGTTDEQFF. CDR3 coding DNA: TGTGCCAGCAGTTCCGGGACAACCGATGAGCAGTTCTTC.

The J gene is TRBJ2-7, the V gene TRBV21-1; no DNA check was done on the table's D call, TRBD1. TRBV21-1 is deemed a pseudogene. The CDR3 has 13 amino acids. CDR3 bases: TGTGCCAGCAGCAAAGCCTGGCTTCCCGTAAGGTACTTC. Amino acids: CASSKAWLPVRYF.

A few counts support this clone. V is TRBV28 and J is TRBJ2-2, with 8 bases aligning to TRBD2. The CDR3 spans 16 residues. Per the germline V gene, CDR1 is MDHEN and CDR2 is SYDVKM. V trimming: 7 bases; J trimming: 3 bases; junction bases outside the gene matches: 10. CDR3 region: CASKKLAGWDTGELFF. The CDR3 DNA sequence: TGTGCCAGCAAAAAATTAGCGGGATGGGACACCGGGGAGCTGTTTTTT.

This clone was recorded only once. The rearrangement uses TRBV29-1 and TRBJ2-7; TRBD1 matches 10 bases. Trimming took 6 bases from V and 4 from J; bases not matched to a gene: 9. CDR3 size: 14 residues. CDR1 is SQVTM and CDR2 is ANQGSEA in the germline V gene. CDR3 DNA sequence: TGCAGCGTGACCGGGACAGGGGAGGAATACGAGCAGTACTTC. This encodes CSVTGTGEEYEQYF.

The chain combines TRBV27 with TRBJ2-7; 9 bases fit TRBD2. With 3 bases clipped from V and 4 bases from J, the junction kept 4 bases outside the gene matches. The CDR3 runs to 14 residues. Germline V gene lookup returns CDR1 MNHEY and CDR2 SMNVEV (reference sequence). The CDR3 spells CASSLGRGGYEQYF. CDR3 coding DNA: TGTGCCAGCAGTTTGGGGCGGGGGGGTTACGAGCAGTACTTC.

The genes are TRBV29-1 and TRBJ2-3; D is undetermined. V was pared by 5 bases and J by 6 bases, with 15 bases between. Per germline, CDR1 SQVTM and CDR2 ANQGSEA. This CDR3 has 13 amino acids. CDR3 nucleotide sequence: TGCAGCGTTTGGACCGTATATGATGATACGCAGTATTTT. This encodes CSVWTVYDDTQYF.

The rearrangement joins TRBV11-2 to TRBJ2-1, with D possibly TRBD2 on 5 matching bases. Per the germline V gene, CDR1 is SGHAT and CDR2 is FQNNGV. The ends were cut back, 1 base at V and 4 bases at J, with 17 bases in the middle. The CDR3 spans 17 residues. CDR3 protein: CASSLGLEAVLYNEQFF. CDR3 coding DNA: TGTGCCAGCAGCTTAGGGTTGGAGGCTGTGCTTTACAATGAGCAGTTCTTC.

The chain employs TRBV19 and TRBJ1-1; D gene unclear. Trimming cost V 7 bases and J 7 bases, with 16 bases left between them. The germline gives CDR1 LNHDA, CDR2 SQIVND (reference sequence). This CDR3 is built from 13 residues. DNA for the CDR3: TGTGCCAGTAACTCCATGGGCATAAGTGAAGCTTTCTTT. Amino acids: CASNSMGISEAFF.

J is TRBJ2-1 and V is TRBV5-4; TRBD2 agrees at 7 bases. From germline, CDR1 is SGHNT and CDR2 YYREEE (reference sequence). The CDR3 runs to 14 residues. J gave up 3 bases and V 5 bases, and 5 bases lay outside the gene matches. CDR3 region: CASRGSSGYNEQFF. The CDR3 nucleotides are TGTGCCAGCAGGGGGTCTAGCGGCTACAATGAGCAGTTCTTC.

This chain connects TRBV7-8 to TRBJ2-5, with 7 nucleotides matching TRBD2. V lost 4 bases, J lost 4 bases, and 6 bases stayed unmatched. The CDR3 is 14 residues long. Germline values: CDR1 SGHVS, CDR2 FQNEAQ. The CDR3 reads CASSSRTGGETQYF. The CDR3 DNA sequence: TGTGCCAGCAGCTCCCGGACGGGAGGAGAGACCCAGTACTTC.